Below, 25 T cell receptor beta chains from the same sample are listed, as sequenced in a study of PD-L1 blockade in urothelial cancer. Time point here: pretreatment peripheral blood. The table came from immunoSEQ multiplex PCR; TCRdb's copy has only in-frame clones and leaves some out. Here the sample spans about 50,000 clones, just over 85% being singletons. The sample here was PBMCs, taken around atezolizumab (anti-PD-L1) treatment. The receptors were gathered from a man in his 60s with urothelial cancer.

V and J are TRBV10-3 and TRBJ2-7, with 14 bases identical to TRBD2. With V trimmed by 6 bases and J by 4 bases, 5 bases remained unmatched. CDR1 is ENHRY and CDR2 is SYGVKD in the germline V gene. This CDR3 contains 15 residues. The CDR3 DNA sequence: TGTGCCATCAGGCCGGGACTAGCGGGAGTTTACGAGCAGTACTTC. The encoded protein is CAIRPGLAGVYEQYF.

The J gene is TRBJ2-2, the V gene TRBV7-2; D gene ambiguous. V lost 2 bases and J lost 6, with 10 bases in between. The CDR3 extends over 14 amino acids. Germline V lookup: CDR1 SGHTA, CDR2 FQGNSA. CDR3 protein: CASSLLRGAGELFF. CDR3 sequence (DNA): TGTGCCAGCAGCTTACTTCGCGGCGCCGGGGAGCTGTTTTTT.

V gene TRBV4-1 combines with J gene TRBJ1-1; D unresolved. CDR1 and CDR2 (germline): MGHRA, YSYEKL. The ends were cut back, 4 bases at V and 0 bases at J, with 12 bases in the middle. The CDR3 sequence is 15 residues long. The CDR3 sequence: CASSLKSAVNTEAFF. Written as DNA, the CDR3 is TGCGCCAGCAGCCTAAAGTCGGCGGTGAACACTGAAGCTTTCTTT.

The V and J genes are TRBV4-3 and TRBJ1-4; D is uncertain. The length of the CDR3 is 16 residues. With 1 base removed from V and 4 bases from J, the gap between germline ends came to 13 bases. The V gene's germline CDR1 is LGHNA and CDR2 YSLEER. CDR3 protein: CASSQAPATNNEKLFF. CDR3 nucleotide sequence: TGCGCCAGCAGCCAAGCCCCGGCCACTAATAATGAAAAACTGTTTTTT.

The chain uses TRBV7-2 and TRBJ1-1; TRBD1 agrees at 11 bases. The CDR3 has 15 residues. Germline values: CDR1 SGHTA, CDR2 FQGNSA. V shed 4 bases and J 6 bases; nucleotides not matched to a gene: 7. The CDR3 nucleotides are TGTGCCAGCAGCTACGGGACAGGGGGGTACGCTGAAGCTTTCTTT. It specifies CASSYGTGGYAEAFF.

V and J are TRBV19 and TRBJ1-2, with 7 bases that match TRBD1. Germline V gene sequence: CDR1 LNHDA, CDR2 SQIVND (reference sequence). CDR3 length: 15 residues. The V and J ends lost 3 bases and 4 bases, in that order; junction bases with no gene match: 8. The CDR3 nucleotides are TGTGCCAGTAGTATGGGACAGTTAACCCGCTATGGCTACACCTTC. Protein sequence: CASSMGQLTRYGYTF.

The V and J genes are TRBV4-3 and TRBJ2-2; 8 bases fit TRBD1. The CDR3 has 17 amino acids. V was clipped by 0 bases and J by 1 base; unmatched bases: 4. From germline, CDR1 is LGHNA and CDR2 YSLEER. For the CDR3, the DNA is TGCGCCAGCAGCCAAGATCTGGGGACAGGGAACACCGGGGAGCTGTTTTTT. Protein: CASSQDLGTGNTGELFF.

The chain employs TRBV11-2 and TRBJ2-5, with D possibly being TRBD1 (6 bases). Germline loops: CDR1 SGHAT, CDR2 FQNNGV. The CDR3 runs to 14 residues. V shed 5 bases and J shed 5 bases, with 15 bases lying between them. DNA for the CDR3: TGTGCCAGCAGCCTCACCAGGGGATCTGAGACCCAGTACTTC. Amino acid sequence: CASSLTRGSETQYF.

The chain links TRBV18 to TRBJ1-3; a weak D match, TRBD1 (5 bases). Germline CDR1 reads KGHSH; CDR2 reads LQKENI. The CDR3 has 17 amino acids. V lost 6 bases and J 4 bases, leaving 22 bases between the germline ends. CDR3 sequence (DNA): TGTGCCAGCTCCCCATCACAAGGGCAGGGCACCGGAAACACCATATATTTT. It yields the protein CASSPSQGQGTGNTIYF.

This clone showed up just once. J is TRBJ2-1 and V is TRBV7-3; the match to TRBD2 covers 10 bases. The CDR3 runs 15 residues. V shed 2 bases, J shed 9 bases, and the junction held 7 bases outside the gene matches. Germline V gives CDR1 SGHTA, CDR2 FQGTGA. The CDR3 region has the DNA TGTGCCAGCAGCTTAGGTCTAGCGGGGGTGAGTGAGCAGTTCTTC. As protein: CASSLGLAGVSEQFF.

V usage is TRBV6-1 and J usage is TRBJ2-5, with 11 bases that match TRBD2. The CDR3 has 16 amino acids. V gave up 1 base and J gave up 2 bases; unmatched junction bases: 3. Germline CDR1 MNHNS, CDR2 SASEGT. CDR3 in DNA: TGTGCCAGCAGTGAAGTAGCGGGAGGGTGGCAAGAGACCCAGTACTTC. Amino acids: CASSEVAGGWQETQYF.

The chain recombines TRBV18 with TRBJ2-7; 8 bases line up with TRBD1. Looked up from germline, CDR1 is KGHSH and CDR2 is LQKENI. This CDR3 has 16 residues. The ends lost 6 bases at V and 2 bases at J; junction bases unmatched: 12. CDR3 in DNA: TGTGCCAGCTCTCAAGGACAGGGTTCGGGACCCTACGAGCAGTACTTC. Its translation is CASSQGQGSGPYEQYF.

J is TRBJ1-5 and V is TRBV7-9; 7 nucleotides line up with TRBD1. Losses at the gene ends were 5 bases for V and 3 bases for J; bases not matched to a gene: 4. This CDR3 is 14 amino acids long. Germline V gene data show CDR1 as SEHNR and CDR2 as FQNEAQ (reference sequence). CDR3 residues: CASSAGQINQPQHF. For the CDR3, the DNA is TGTGCCAGCAGCGCGGGACAGATCAATCAGCCCCAGCATTTT.

The gene calls are TRBV6-1 and TRBJ1-2; D may be TRBD1 (5 bases). The germline gives CDR1 MNHNS, CDR2 SASEGT. The V gene lost 4 bases and the J gene lost 1 base, with 10 bases spanning the gap. The CDR3 runs to 14 residues. Written as DNA, the CDR3 is TGTGCCAGCAGTGGGACATTGAATAACTATGGCTACACCTTC. The encoded protein is CASSGTLNNYGYTF.

The rearrangement uses TRBV19 and TRBJ2-1; D is possibly TRBD1 (5 bases). The CDR3 runs to 15 residues. CDR1 is LNHDA and CDR2 is SQIVND in the germline V gene (reference sequence). The V end lost 2 bases, the J end lost 2 bases, and 10 bases lay between the germline ends. This chain's CDR3 is CASSIQGSAYNEQFF. CDR3 sequence (DNA): TGTGCCAGTAGTATACAGGGTTCGGCCTACAATGAGCAGTTCTTC.

The chain carries TRBV5-4 and TRBJ2-7, with 7 bases that match TRBD1. Germline CDR1 and CDR2: SGHNT and YYREEE (reference sequence). The CDR3 length is 13 residues. Trimming cost V 1 base and J 3 bases; bases outside gene matches: 1. This CDR3 reads CASSLQGDYEQYF. In DNA form, the CDR3 reads TGTGCCAGCAGCTTGCAGGGGGACTACGAGCAGTACTTC.

V gene TRBV5-1 combines with J gene TRBJ2-4; 8 bases fit TRBD1. Trimming cost V 1 base and J 5 bases; bases outside gene matches: 8. CDR3 length equals 16 residues. Germline V lookup: CDR1 SGHRS, CDR2 YFSETQ. The CDR3 bases are TGCGCCAGCAGCTTGAGGGGCCAGGGGGCCCAAAACATTCAGTACTTC. Its translation is CASSLRGQGAQNIQYF. The full variable domain, completed using reference TRBV5-1 and TRBJ2-4, is KAGVTQTPRYLIKTRGQQVTLSCSPISGHRSVSWYQQTPGQGLQFLFEYFSETQRNKGNFPGRFSGRQFSNSRSEMNVSTLELGDSALYLCASSLRGQGAQNIQYFGAGTRLSVL.

The V and J genes are TRBV7-9 and TRBJ1-1; 9 bases line up with TRBD1. Germline lookup yields CDR1 SEHNR and CDR2 FQNEAQ (reference sequence). After removal of 5 bases from V and 1 base from J, the junction contained 11 bases not matched to a gene. The CDR3 covers 17 residues. The chain's CDR3 is CASSSTGGWMRNTEAFF. The DNA for the CDR3 is TGTGCCAGCAGCAGTACAGGGGGCTGGATGAGGAACACTGAAGCTTTCTTT.

The genes are TRBV6-1 and TRBJ1-1; 9 bases agree with TRBD1. The CDR3 length is 15 residues. J lost 1 base, V lost 6 bases, and 6 bases had no gene match. Germline V lookup: CDR1 MNHNS, CDR2 SASEGT. The CDR3 region has the DNA TGTGCCAGCAGCAGACAGGGACAGGGGAACACTGAAGCTTTCTTT. Its translation: CASSRQGQGNTEAFF.

V gene TRBV2 combines with J gene TRBJ1-6; D might be TRBD1 (5 bases). The CDR3 is made up of 14 amino acids. V lost 5 bases and J lost 7, with 12 bases in between. Germline V CDR1 and CDR2: SNHLY, FYNNEI. The CDR3 spells CASSITRQNSPLHF. The CDR3 nucleotides are TGTGCCAGCAGTATCACTCGACAGAATTCACCCCTCCACTTT.

The gene calls are TRBV5-6 and TRBJ2-5, with TRBD2 matching over 12 bases. The CDR3 covers 15 residues. The germline V gene encodes CDR1 SGHDT and CDR2 YYEEEE. V was pared by 5 bases and J by 2 bases, with 4 bases of the junction left unmatched. In DNA, the CDR3 is TGTGCCAGCAGTTTACTAGCGGGGGGACAAGAGACCCAGTACTTC. This gives the protein CASSLLAGGQETQYF.

The CDR3 DNA reads TGTGCCAGCAGTGTGACAGATTATAATTCACCCCTCCACTTT. It yields the protein CASSVTDYNSPLHF. This chain connects TRBV2 to TRBJ1-6; a possible D gene is TRBD1 (5 bases). The CDR3 covers 14 residues. V dropped 4 bases and J dropped 4 bases, with 8 bases sitting between them. Germline CDR1 and CDR2: SNHLY and FYNNEI.

The V gene is TRBV10-3, the J gene TRBJ2-7; 11 bases map to TRBD2. From germline, CDR1 is ENHRY and CDR2 SYGVKD. This CDR3 has 13 amino acids. J lost 2 bases, V lost 9 bases, and 3 bases had no gene match. CDR3 in DNA: TGTGCCATATCGACTAGCGGGACCTACGAGCAGTACTTC. Encoded protein: CAISTSGTYEQYF.

This rearrangement joins TRBV5-1 to TRBJ2-7; no reliable D call. V shed 3 bases and J shed 2 bases, with 3 bases lying between them. The CDR3 has 11 amino acids. CDR1 and CDR2 (germline): SGHRS, YFSETQ. CDR3 sequence (DNA): TGCGCCAGCAGCTCAACCTACGAGCAGTACTTC. This encodes CASSSTYEQYF.

The rearrangement joins TRBV6-5 to TRBJ2-2, with D hard to call. There are 14 residues in the CDR3. Trimming left V 2 bases short and J 7 bases short, with 11 bases between. Germline CDR1 is MNHEY and CDR2 is SVGAGI. CDR3 sequence (DNA): TGTGCCAGCAGTTACCTGTTGTCGGGCGGGGAGCTGTTTTTT. Residues: CASSYLLSGGELFF.